The 14 T cell receptor beta chains listed next were all sequenced from one sample in a study of shared clonotypes between healthy human individuals. Generated by immunoSEQ multiplex PCR, the TCRdb table keeps only in-frame clones and is missing some. The sample contains 700,000 to 950,000 clones, just over 95% of which appear only once. Terminally differentiated effector memory CD45RA+ cells were excluded by CCR7 positive selection of CD45RO-negative cells. The sample taken for sequencing was naive CD8+ T cells sorted from blood. Every receptor here comes from a man aged 25-40 years in good health.

The chain employs TRBV28 and TRBJ2-7, with D possibly TRBD2 on 5 matching bases. This CDR3 region has 14 residues. Germline V CDR1 and CDR2: MDHEN, SYDVKM. The V end lost 8 bases, the J end lost 2 bases, and 16 bases lay between the germline ends. CDR3 sequence reads: CASSGGSLAYEQYF. The CDR3 DNA sequence: TGTGCCAGCTCCGGCGGGTCGCTCGCCTACGAGCAGTACTTC.

The chain is built from TRBV19 and TRBJ2-7, with a tentative D call TRBD2 (6 bases). The germline gives CDR1 LNHDA, CDR2 SQIVND (reference sequence). CDR3 size: 14 residues. V was shortened by 4 bases and J by 6 bases, with 16 bases between the two germline ends. CDR3 protein: CASSKTRGYGEQYF. CDR3 nucleotides: TGTGCCAGTAGTAAGACTAGAGGTTACGGCGAGCAGTACTTC.

This clone was counted once. The sample has other DNA sequences that encode this CDR3 too. The rearrangement links TRBV11-2 to TRBJ2-3, with TRBD2 matching 7 bases. The CDR3 contains 16 residues. Germline assignment: CDR1 SGHAT and CDR2 FQNNGV. V was clipped by 0 bases and J by 1 base; unmatched bases: 4. Here the CDR3 DNA reads TGTGCCAGCAGCTTAGAGTTAGCGGGTGGCACAGATACGCAGTATTTT. Amino acids: CASSLELAGGTDTQYF.

The V call is TRBV4-3, the J call TRBJ2-7, with 9 bases matching TRBD1. CDR3 length: 17 residues. V lost 0 bases, J lost 4 bases, and 10 bases stayed unmatched. Germline CDR1 is LGHNA and CDR2 is YSLEER. DNA of the CDR3: TGCGCCAGCAGCCAAGATAAGGACACAGGGGGCCGGTACGAGCAGTACTTC. This gives the protein CASSQDKDTGGRYEQYF.

This clone came up once. The chain recombines TRBV6-1 with TRBJ2-7; 13 positions agree with TRBD2. The CDR3 extends over 18 amino acids. Germline-derived CDR1 and CDR2 are MNHNS and SASEGT. With V trimmed by 3 bases and J by 3 bases, 11 bases remained unmatched. In DNA, the CDR3 is TGTGCCAGCAGTGATTCGACTAGCGGGAGGCTCGGGGGCTACGAGCAGTACTTC. It translates to CASSDSTSGRLGGYEQYF.

The V and J genes are TRBV11-3 and TRBJ2-7; D is unclear. V lost 5 bases and J lost 3, with 5 bases in between. The CDR3 extends over 11 amino acids. CDR1 SGHNT and CDR2 YENEEA come from the germline V gene. In DNA form, the CDR3 reads TGTGCCAGCAGCCGATTCTACGAGCAGTACTTC. Translation gives CASSRFYEQYF. Full variable domain (outside the CDR3, taken from reference TRBV11-3 and TRBJ2-7): EAGVVQSPRYKIIEKKQPVAFWCNPISGHNTLYWYLQNLGQGPELLIRYENEEAVDDSQLPKDRFSAERLKGVDSTLKIQPAELGDSAVYLCASSRFYEQYFGPGTRLTVT.

The genes are TRBV6-5 and TRBJ2-2; D remains unclear. V lost 2 bases and J lost 4, with 2 bases in between. The germline CDR1 and CDR2 sequences are MNHEY and SVGAGI. The CDR3 loop spans 12 amino acids. Written as DNA, the CDR3 is TGTGCCAGCAGTTACGCCACCGGGGAGCTGTTTTTT. Its protein product is CASSYATGELFF.

CDR3 residues: CASSEFYRAGNEQFF. The DNA of the CDR3 is TGTGCCAGCAGTGAATTCTACAGAGCAGGGAATGAGCAGTTCTTC. This chain connects TRBV6-1 to TRBJ2-1; weak D call: TRBD1 (5 bases). Germline V lookup: CDR1 MNHNS, CDR2 SASEGT. Trimming left V 2 bases short and J 7 bases short, with 15 bases between. The CDR3 has 15 residues.

The rearrangement links TRBV7-2 to TRBJ2-7, with D perhaps matching TRBD2 (6 bases). CDR3 size: 14 residues. From germline, CDR1 is SGHTA and CDR2 FQGNSA. Trimming removed 4 bases at V and 2 bases at J, with 12 bases between. CDR3 in amino acids: CASSYAPGAYEQYF. CDR3 DNA: TGTGCCAGCAGCTACGCCCCGGGGGCCTACGAGCAGTACTTC.

Turning to this clone: Other nucleotide sequences in the sample specify the same CDR3. The chain recombines TRBV12-2 with TRBJ2-1; the table assigns TRBD2, which was not confirmed against the DNA. TRBV12-2 is deemed a pseudogene. This CDR3 spans 20 amino acids. The CDR3: CASRPGRREGPFPSYNEQFF. DNA of the CDR3: TGTGCAAGTCGCCCAGGTAGGAGGGAGGGGCCGTTCCCTTCCTACAATGAGCAGTTCTTC.

Of note for this clone: Within the sample, other DNA sequences also encode this same CDR3. The V and J genes are TRBV7-9 and TRBJ2-1; 12 bases align to TRBD2. From germline, CDR1 is SEHNR and CDR2 FQNEAQ (reference sequence). The CDR3 runs to 17 residues. Trimming removed 5 bases from V and 0 bases from J; junction bases left unmatched: 5. In nucleotides, the CDR3 is TGTGCCAGCAGCCCTAGGACTAGCGGGATCTCCTACAATGAGCAGTTCTTC. It specifies CASSPRTSGISYNEQFF.

The chain carries TRBV11-2 and TRBJ2-1; 7 bases line up with TRBD2. J gave up 4 bases and V 5 bases, and 11 bases lay outside the gene matches. This CDR3 comprises 16 residues. CDR1 SGHAT and CDR2 FQNNGV come from the germline V gene. The CDR3 DNA follows: TGTGCCAGCAGCGAAACGGGACTACGGGGTTACAATGAGCAGTTCTTC. Its translation is CASSETGLRGYNEQFF.

This sequence joins TRBV7-8 and TRBJ2-1; 7 bases agree with TRBD1. V dropped 10 bases and J dropped 10; count of bases not matched to a gene: 16. The CDR3 length is 14 residues. From germline, CDR1 is SGHVS and CDR2 FQNEAQ. CDR3 sequence reads: CATPHRGQPREQFF. The CDR3 DNA sequence: TGTGCCACCCCCCACAGGGGCCAGCCTCGGGAGCAGTTCTTC.

The chain employs TRBV29-1 and TRBJ2-7; TRBD1 agrees at 9 bases. V was pared by 1 base and J by 2 bases, with 9 bases of the junction left unmatched. The CDR3 is 16 amino acids. Looked up from germline, CDR1 is SQVTM and CDR2 is ANQGSEA. The chain's CDR3 is CSVEGGTGPLTYEQYF. In DNA form, the CDR3 reads TGCAGCGTTGAAGGGGGGACAGGGCCCCTAACCTACGAGCAGTACTTC.